This passage covers 10 T cell receptor beta chains from one sample sequenced in a study of Ad26.COV2.S vaccination and SARS-CoV-2 variants. Clones were read by immunoSEQ multiplex PCR, and TCRdb kept only the in-frame ones, dropping some. In the table there are more than 150,000 clones, around 85% of which are singletons. The specimen was peripheral blood, collected after recovery from COVID-19. These receptors all come from a human donor who had recovered from COVID-19.

The chain employs TRBV28 and TRBJ2-1, with 7 bases fitting TRBD2. The J segment lost 1 base and the V segment lost 10 bases, leaving 10 bases of the junction unmatched. Germline lookup yields CDR1 MDHEN and CDR2 SYDVKM. There are 15 residues in the CDR3. The CDR3 coding sequence is TGTGCCACCTCTCCGGGAGGAATTTCCTACAATGAGCAGTTCTTC. Translating it yields CATSPGGISYNEQFF. The entire variable domain, with the rest obtained from reference TRBV28 and TRBJ2-1, is as follows: DVKVTQSSRYLVKRTGEKVFLECVQDMDHENMFWYRQDPGLGLRLIYFSYDVKMKEKGDIPEGYSVSREKKERFSLILESASTNQTSMYLCATSPGGISYNEQFFGPGTRLTVL.

As DNA, the CDR3 is TGCAGCGTTGAACTCACCGGGACAGCCTACGAGCAGTACTTC. Translation gives CSVELTGTAYEQYF. The V gene is TRBV29-1, the J gene TRBJ2-7; the match to TRBD1 covers 7 bases. This CDR3 is built from 14 residues. J lost 2 bases, V lost 2 bases, and 6 bases had no gene match. Germline V CDR1 and CDR2: SQVTM, ANQGSEA.

The V and J genes are TRBV7-6 and TRBJ2-1; 7 bases line up with TRBD2. The germline V gene encodes CDR1 SGHVS and CDR2 FNYEAQ. The length of the CDR3 is 15 residues. V lost 7 bases and J lost 4; bases outside the gene matches: 10. Here the CDR3 DNA reads TGTGCCAGCACCCTCGGGGCGGGAGTGTACAATGAGCAGTTCTTC. Its protein product is CASTLGAGVYNEQFF.

V and J are TRBV6-1 and TRBJ2-1, with 9 nucleotides matching TRBD1. Germline lookup yields CDR1 MNHNS and CDR2 SASEGT. With V trimmed by 1 base and J by 5 bases, 6 bases remained unmatched. The CDR3 length is 16 residues. The CDR3 nucleotides read TGTGCCAGCAGTGAAGAGGGACAGGGTGGTGACAATGAGCAGTTCTTC. It translates to CASSEEGQGGDNEQFF.

The chain uses TRBV28 and TRBJ2-2; the D is unclear. The V end was cut by 3 bases, the J end by 3 bases, with 8 bases between. Germline V gene lookup returns CDR1 MDHEN and CDR2 SYDVKM. The CDR3 loop spans 14 amino acids. The CDR3 bases are TGTGCCAGCAGTTTGAAACGGTACACCGGGGAGCTGTTTTTT. Amino acid sequence: CASSLKRYTGELFF.

Details on this clone: Sequence at one end of the junction differs from germline and may be a read error. The J gene is TRBJ2-1, the V gene TRBV14; no definite D call. The CDR3 is 13 amino acids. Germline V gene data show CDR1 as SGHDN and CDR2 as FVKESK. The CDR3 region is CASSPHPDLPLLF. The DNA of the CDR3 is TGTGCCAGCAGCCCTCATCCAGACCTCCCGCTCCTCTTC.

This chain joins TRBV12-5 and TRBJ2-1, with 7 bases lining up with TRBD2. The CDR3 length is 14 residues. With 8 bases clipped from V and 0 bases from J, the junction kept 4 bases outside the gene matches. Germline assignment: CDR1 LGHNT and CDR2 FRNRAP. The DNA of the CDR3 is TGTGCTAGTATGAGCGGGATCTCCTACAATGAGCAGTTCTTC. The encoded protein is CASMSGISYNEQFF.

This chain uses TRBV9 with TRBJ2-1; 10 nucleotides match TRBD2. Germline loops: CDR1 SGDLS, CDR2 YYNGEE. V dropped 0 bases and J dropped 5; count of bases not matched to a gene: 2. This CDR3 spans 15 amino acids. As DNA, the CDR3 is TGTGCCAGCAGCGTAGATAGCGGGAGGCACAATGAGCAGTTCTTC. Its translation: CASSVDSGRHNEQFF.

This chain connects TRBV7-3 to TRBJ2-1, with 13 bases that match TRBD2. This CDR3 is 15 amino acids long. After removal of 4 bases from V and 9 bases from J, the junction contained 6 bases not matched to a gene. CDR1 is SGHTA and CDR2 is FQGTGA in the germline V gene. DNA for the CDR3: TGTGCCAGCAGCTCCCGGACTAGCGGGAGCGGTGAGCAGTTCTTC. It is translated as CASSSRTSGSGEQFF.

The J gene is TRBJ2-3, the V gene TRBV5-1; no definite D call. V was clipped by 0 bases and J by 0 bases, with 8 bases between them. This CDR3 comprises 15 residues. In germline, CDR1 is SGHRS, CDR2 YFSETQ. CDR3 nucleotides: TGCGCCAGCAGCTTGGCTCCAGCTAGCACAGATACGCAGTATTTT. It translates to CASSLAPASTDTQYF.